The present TCR beta chain was sequenced within a study of blood T cells in healthy people across ages. The CDR3 runs 13 residues. The germline CDR1 and CDR2 sequences are DFQATT and SNEGSKA (reference sequence). The germline V and J ends were trimmed by 0 bases and 1 base, with 7 bases remaining between them. It was with a sample-barcoded 5' primer and a J-beta primer mix that a second PCR of about 7 to 12 cycles was run. Using its own MiXCR run on the 5' RACE reads, TCRdb lists one record per CDR3 protein. Of around 970,000 distinct CDR3 sequences in the sample, 51% are singletons; the top ten hold roughly 23%.

Sequencing was carried out using blood. The rearrangement uses TRBV20-1 and TRBJ2-7; D remains unclear. This TCR was recovered from a woman aged 55-70 years in good health. The CDR3 bases are TGCAGTGCTAGAGATACCCGATCCTACGAGCAGTACTTC. Encoded protein: CSARDTRSYEQYF.